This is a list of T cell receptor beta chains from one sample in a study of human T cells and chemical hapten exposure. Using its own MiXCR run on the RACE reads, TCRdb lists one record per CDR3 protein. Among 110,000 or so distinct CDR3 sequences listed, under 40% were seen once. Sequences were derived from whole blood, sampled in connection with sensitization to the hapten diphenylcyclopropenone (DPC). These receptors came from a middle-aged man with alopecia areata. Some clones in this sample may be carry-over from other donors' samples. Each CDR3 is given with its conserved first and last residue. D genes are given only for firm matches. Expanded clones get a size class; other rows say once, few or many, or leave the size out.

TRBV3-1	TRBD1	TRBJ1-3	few	TGTGCCAGCAGCCTTCAGGGGGGCTCTGGAAACACCATATATTTT	CASSLQGGSGNTIYF
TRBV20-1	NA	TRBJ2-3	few	TGCAGTGCTAGAGATCCGCGGGGTCCAGATACGCAGTATTTT	CSARDPRGPDTQYF
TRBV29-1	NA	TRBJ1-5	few	TGCAGCGTTGAAGGACTCCCAAACAGGACGGCGTTTTGGCCCCAGCATTTT	CSVEGLPNRTAFWPQHF
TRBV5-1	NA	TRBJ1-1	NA	TGCGCCAGCAGCCCCACGAGCGGGGATACTGAAGCTTTCTTT	CASSPTSGDTEAFF
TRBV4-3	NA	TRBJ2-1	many	TGCGCCAGCAGCCAAGATTACGGTAGGAATGAGCAGTTCTTC	CASSQDYGRNEQFF
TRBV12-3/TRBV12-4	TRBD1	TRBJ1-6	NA	TGTGCCAGCAGTATCGACAGGGGCTTTAATTCACCCCTCCACTTT	CASSIDRGFNSPLHF
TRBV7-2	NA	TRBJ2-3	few	TGTGCCAGCAGCCGCCCGTCCGGATCCTACACAGATACGCAGTATTTT	CASSRPSGSYTDTQYF
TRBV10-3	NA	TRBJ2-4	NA	TGTGCCATCAGTGAGGGGGTCCCCGGAGTAGCCAAAAACATTCAGTACTTC	CAISEGVPGVAKNIQYF
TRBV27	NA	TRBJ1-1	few	TGTGCCAGCAGTTTAGGGACGGCGGGGAACACTGAAGCTTTCTTT	CASSLGTAGNTEAFF
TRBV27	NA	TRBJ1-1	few	TGTGCCAGCAGTTTAACAGGACCGGGCACTGAAGCTTTCTTT	CASSLTGPGTEAFF
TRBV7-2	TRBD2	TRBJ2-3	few	TGTGCCAGCAGCCCAAGCGGGAGGAATTTAGATACGCAGTATTTT	CASSPSGRNLDTQYF
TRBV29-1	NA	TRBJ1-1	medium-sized	TGCAGTGCATCCCTTGACAGCAACACTGAAGCTTTCTTT	CSASLDSNTEAFF
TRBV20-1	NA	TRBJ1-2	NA	TGCAGTGCTAGAAGACAGTTAGATGGCTACACCTTC	CSARRQLDGYTF
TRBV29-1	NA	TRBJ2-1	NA	TGCAGCGTTGACGGGCTCAAGAGGCCCAATGAGCAGTTCTTC	CSVDGLKRPNEQFF
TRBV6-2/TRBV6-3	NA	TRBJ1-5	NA	TGTGCCAGCAGTTACGGGCCCTATAGCAATCAGCCCCAGCATTTT	CASSYGPYSNQPQHF
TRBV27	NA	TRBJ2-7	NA	TGTGCCAGCAGCCCCTTCCCCCCGGGATCGTCCTACGAGCAGTACTTC	CASSPFPPGSSYEQYF
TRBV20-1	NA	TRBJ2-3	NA	TGCAGTGCTAGAGATTGGCGGGGGCACACAGATACGCAGTATTTT	CSARDWRGHTDTQYF
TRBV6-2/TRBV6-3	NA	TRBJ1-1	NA	TGTGCCAGCAGTTTCCCCTCAGCGAGGGGGTACACTGAAGCTTTCTTT	CASSFPSARGYTEAFF
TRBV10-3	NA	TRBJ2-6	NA	TGTGCCATCAATCCAGACTCTGGGGCCAACGTCCTGACTTTC	CAINPDSGANVLTF
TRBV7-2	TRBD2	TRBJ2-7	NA	TGTGCCAGCAGCTTAGCCCGGGGACTAGCGGCCCATTCCTACGAGCAGTACTTC	CASSLARGLAAHSYEQYF